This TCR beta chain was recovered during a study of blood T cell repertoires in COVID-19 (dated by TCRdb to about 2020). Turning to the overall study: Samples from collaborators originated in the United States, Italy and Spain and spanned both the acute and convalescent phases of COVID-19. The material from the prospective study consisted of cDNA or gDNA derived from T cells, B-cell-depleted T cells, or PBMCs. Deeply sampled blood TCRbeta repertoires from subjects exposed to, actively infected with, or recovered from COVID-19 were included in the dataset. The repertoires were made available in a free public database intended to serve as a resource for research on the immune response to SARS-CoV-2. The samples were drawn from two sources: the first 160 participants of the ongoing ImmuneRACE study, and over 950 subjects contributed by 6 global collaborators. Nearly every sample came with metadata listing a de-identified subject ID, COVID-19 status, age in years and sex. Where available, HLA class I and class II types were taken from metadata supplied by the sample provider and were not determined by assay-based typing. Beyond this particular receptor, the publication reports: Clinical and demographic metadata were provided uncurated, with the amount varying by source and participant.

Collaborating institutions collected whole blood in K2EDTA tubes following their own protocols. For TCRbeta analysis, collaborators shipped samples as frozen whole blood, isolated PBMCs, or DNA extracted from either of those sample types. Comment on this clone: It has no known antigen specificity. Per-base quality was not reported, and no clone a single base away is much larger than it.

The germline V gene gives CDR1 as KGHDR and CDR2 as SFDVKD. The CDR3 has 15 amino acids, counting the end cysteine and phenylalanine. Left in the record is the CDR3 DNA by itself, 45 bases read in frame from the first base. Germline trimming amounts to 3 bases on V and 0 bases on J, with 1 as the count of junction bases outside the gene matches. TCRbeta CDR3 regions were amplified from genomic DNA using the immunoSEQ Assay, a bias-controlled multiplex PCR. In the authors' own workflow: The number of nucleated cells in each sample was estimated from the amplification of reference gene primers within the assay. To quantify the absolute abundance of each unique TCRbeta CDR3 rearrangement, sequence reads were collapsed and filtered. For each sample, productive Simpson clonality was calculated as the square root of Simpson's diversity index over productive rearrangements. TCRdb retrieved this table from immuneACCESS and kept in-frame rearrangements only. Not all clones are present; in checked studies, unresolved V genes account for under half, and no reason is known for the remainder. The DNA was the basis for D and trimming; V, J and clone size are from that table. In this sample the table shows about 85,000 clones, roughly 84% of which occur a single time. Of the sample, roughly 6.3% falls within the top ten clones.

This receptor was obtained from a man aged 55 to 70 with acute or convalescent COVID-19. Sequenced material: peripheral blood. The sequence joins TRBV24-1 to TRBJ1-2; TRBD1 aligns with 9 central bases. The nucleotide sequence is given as TGTGCCACCAGTGATGGGACAGGGCCTAACTATGGCTACACCTTC. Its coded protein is CATSDGTGPNYGYTF.